A selection of T cell receptor beta chains follows, all from one sample in a study of blood T cell repertoires in COVID-19. Sequencing was performed with immunoSEQ multiplex PCR; in TCRdb, only in-frame clones are kept and a portion is missing. Found here are about 160,000 clones, roughly four fifths of them singletons; the top ten hold 22%. The specimen was peripheral blood. The receptors were gathered from a woman aged 80 or over with acute or convalescent COVID-19. Both conserved end residues are part of each CDR3. Fields, in order: J gene, V gene, D gene, clone size, CDR3 protein, CDR3 DNA. D genes are given only for firm matches. Expanded clones are given a class, and other clones once, few, many or no size at all.

J: TRBJ2-7
V: TRBV7-9
D: .
size: .
CDR3: CASSFSDSEQYF
DNA: TGTGCCAGCAGCTTCTCTGACTCCGAGCAGTACTTC

J: TRBJ2-5
V: TRBV30
D: .
size: few
CDR3: CAWKGGSVAETQYF
DNA: TGTGCCTGGAAAGGGGGATCGGTAGCTGAGACCCAGTACTTC

J: TRBJ2-5
V: TRBV6-5
D: .
size: .
CDR3: CASSRDLQETQYF
DNA: TGTGCCAGCAGTCGGGACTTACAAGAGACCCAGTACTTC

J: TRBJ2-1
V: TRBV7-2
D: TRBD1
size: few
CDR3: CASSFYRGAYNEQFF
DNA: TGTGCCAGCAGCTTCTACAGGGGGGCGTACAATGAGCAGTTCTTC

J: TRBJ1-1
V: TRBV11-2
D: TRBD1
size: .
CDR3: CASSYLDRGNTEAFF
DNA: TGTGCCAGCAGCTACCTCGACAGGGGGAACACTGAAGCTTTCTTT

J: TRBJ1-2
V: TRBV6-5
D: .
size: .
CDR3: CATSPSVGYTF
DNA: TGTGCCACCTCGCCGTCAGTTGGCTACACCTTC

J: TRBJ2-1
V: TRBV7-7
D: TRBD2
size: .
CDR3: CASSLDSGRNNEQFF
DNA: TGTGCCAGCAGCTTAGACAGCGGGAGAAACAATGAGCAGTTCTTC

J: TRBJ1-2
V: TRBV5-1
D: TRBD1
size: .
CDR3: CASSPTDRQGYTF
DNA: TGCGCCAGCAGCCCGACGGACAGGCAGGGCTACACCTTC

J: TRBJ2-1
V: TRBV11-2
D: .
size: few
CDR3: CASSLDSSYNEQFF
DNA: TGTGCCAGCAGCTTGGACAGCTCCTACAATGAGCAGTTCTTC

J: TRBJ2-4
V: TRBV27
D: TRBD1
size: once
CDR3: CASSLYPTGANIQYF
DNA: TGTGCCAGCAGTTTATACCCGACAGGGGCGAACATTCAGTACTTC

J: TRBJ2-1
V: TRBV7-9
D: .
size: .
CDR3: CANSDEQFF
DNA: TGTGCCAATAGCGATGAGCAGTTCTTC

J: TRBJ2-7
V: TRBV6-5
D: TRBD1
size: .
CDR3: CASSYSGQGDEQYF
DNA: TGTGCCAGCAGTTACTCGGGACAGGGAGACGAGCAGTACTTC

J: TRBJ1-3
V: TRBV12-3/TRBV12-4
D: .
size: .
CDR3: CASSPPGGNTIYF
DNA: TGTGCCAGCAGTCCCCCCGGGGGAAACACCATATATTTT

J: TRBJ2-1
V: TRBV2
D: .
size: .
CDR3: CASGREIINEQFF
DNA: TGTGCCAGCGGCCGGGAAATTATAAATGAGCAGTTCTTC

J: TRBJ1-3
V: TRBV5-6
D: TRBD1
size: .
CDR3: CASSRVPTGGTGNTIYF
DNA: TGTGCCAGCAGCCGTGTACCTACAGGGGGTACTGGAAACACCATATATTTT

J: TRBJ2-7
V: TRBV2
D: .
size: few
CDR3: CASSEEARIGYEQYF
DNA: TGTGCCAGCAGTGAAGAGGCTAGAATAGGCTACGAGCAGTACTTC

J: TRBJ2-7
V: TRBV19
D: TRBD2
size: .
CDR3: CASTTGLGAGTNEQYF
DNA: TGTGCCAGTACCACCGGTTTGGGAGCGGGAACTAACGAGCAGTACTTC

J: TRBJ2-7
V: TRBV7-9
D: TRBD1
size: .
CDR3: CASSFRQGREQYF
DNA: TGTGCCAGCAGTTTTAGACAGGGGAGGGAGCAGTACTTC

J: TRBJ1-5
V: TRBV19
D: .
size: .
CDR3: CASSIMGGAGQPQHF
DNA: TGTGCCAGTAGTATCATGGGGGGGGCGGGTCAGCCCCAGCATTTT

J: TRBJ2-3
V: TRBV9
D: TRBD1
size: .
CDR3: CASSVETGARTDTQYF
DNA: TGTGCCAGCAGCGTAGAGACAGGGGCCCGCACAGATACGCAGTATTTT

J: TRBJ2-3
V: TRBV5-1
D: TRBD1
size: .
CDR3: CASSATGAKKSTDTQYF
DNA: TGCGCCAGCAGCGCTACAGGGGCCAAAAAGTCGACAGATACGCAGTATTTT

J: TRBJ2-7
V: TRBV6-6
D: .
size: .
CDR3: CASSYSFEETLDF
DNA: TGTGCCAGCAGTTACTCCTTTGAGGAGACACTAGACTTC

J: TRBJ2-3
V: TRBV27
D: TRBD2
size: .
CDR3: CASSLLLGEAGGPGTQYF
DNA: TGTGCCAGCAGTTTATTATTGGGAGAAGCGGGAGGGCCTGGTACGCAGTATTTT

J: TRBJ2-3
V: TRBV5-1
D: TRBD1
size: .
CDR3: CASGGTASNTQYF
DNA: TGCGCCAGCGGTGGGACAGCGTCGAATACGCAGTATTTT

J: TRBJ2-1
V: TRBV12-3/TRBV12-4
D: .
size: .
CDR3: CASSLVDEQFF
DNA: TGTGCCAGCAGTTTAGTCGATGAGCAGTTCTTC